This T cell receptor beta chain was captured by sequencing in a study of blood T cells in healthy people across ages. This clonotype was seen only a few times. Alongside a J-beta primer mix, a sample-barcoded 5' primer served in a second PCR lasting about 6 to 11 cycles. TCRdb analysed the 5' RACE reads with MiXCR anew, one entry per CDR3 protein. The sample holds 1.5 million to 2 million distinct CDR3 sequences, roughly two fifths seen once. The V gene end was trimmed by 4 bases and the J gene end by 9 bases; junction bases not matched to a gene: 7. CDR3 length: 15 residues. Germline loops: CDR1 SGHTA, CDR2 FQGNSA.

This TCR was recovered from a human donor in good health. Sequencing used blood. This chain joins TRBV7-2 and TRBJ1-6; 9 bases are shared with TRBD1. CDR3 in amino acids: CASSSNRGRVSPLHF. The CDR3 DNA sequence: TGTGCCAGCAGCTCCAACAGGGGGCGAGTTTCACCCCTCCACTTT.